This paragraph covers one TCR beta chain sequence. Its target is not known. As the CDR3 is not closed by the conserved phenylalanine or tryptophan, this likely results from a read error. No DNA is shown, since the ends of the CDR3 on it are uncertain; the CDR3 is the one TCRdb lists. Including both end residues, the CDR3 is 11 amino acids long. The germline V gene encodes CDR1 LNHDA and CDR2 SQIVND (reference sequence). Profiled with immunoSEQ multiplex PCR; TCRdb holds only in-frame clones, not every one. This sample has 15,000 to 20,000 clones, with 82% found just once. This entry comes from a study of graft-versus-host responses after intestinal transplantation. Overall study findings and caveats: Circulating GvH clones peaking coincided with falling HvG clones soon after transplant. GvH clones turned up in recipient marrow; some had shown up first in ileum or blood.

Graft tissue processing released intraepithelial and lamina propria lymphocytes. The chain couples TRBV19 to TRBJ1-2. The source is a human patient who received an intestinal transplant, so some T cells may come from the graft donor. The specimen was ileum tissue, collected 17 days after transplant. CDR3 residues: CAGRHPQSQWG.